The present T cell receptor beta chain was sequenced within a study of CD8+ T cells in alopecia areata. Points from the study as a whole: Higher clonality than in normal scalp was seen in lesional scalp, especially alopecia totalis/universalis.

cDNA serving as the sequencing template came from extracted, reverse transcribed RNA. The data were produced by immunoSEQ multiplex PCR, yet TCRdb's version contains in-frame clones alone and is incomplete. The sample records 90,000 to 150,000 clones, roughly 68% being singletons. CDR3 length: 18 residues. Per germline, CDR1 SNHLY and CDR2 FYNNEI. For this clone: Its target is unknown. A junction end diverges from the germline sequence, so it may reflect a read error.

A FACSAria was used to sort CD4+ and CD8+ T cells. These cells came from PBMCs. The sequence derives from a human donor in good health. V and J are TRBV2 and TRBJ1-5, with D maybe TRBD1 (5 bases). Material for sequencing was CD4+ T cells sorted from blood. CDR3 region: CASSDLGTPTRGNQLQHF. The CDR3 DNA is TGTGCCAGCAGTGACCTCGGGACCCCTACGCGGGGCAATCAGCTCCAGCATTTT. Based on the CDR3 plus reference TRBV2 and TRBJ1-5, the full variable domain is EPEVTQTPSHQVTQMGQEVILRCVPISNHLYFYWYRQILGQKVEFLVSFYNNEISEKSEIFDDQFSVERPDGSNFTLKIRSTKLEDSAMYFCASSDLGTPTRGNQLQHFGDGTRLSIL.